This TCR beta chain appears in the sequencing data of a study of vaccination and CD4 T cells after COVID-19 (dated by TCRdb to about 2022). In the study overall: Convalescent patients had a positive SARS-CoV-2 result on nasal swab PCR, and of these patients, nine had mild disease and one had severe disease. The spike-specific CD4+ TCR repertoire was compared before and after mRNA vaccination in approximately ten COVID-19 convalescent patients and a handful of infection-naive healthy vaccine recipients. For stimulating the cultures, overlapping spike peptide pools were used, derived from SARS-CoV-2 as well as from the common cold coronaviruses HCoV-NL63, HCoV-OC43 and HCoV-229E. Control cultures received a CEFX viral epitope pool as the positive control, an HIV-1 Nef peptide pool as the negative control, or no peptide. The time from the second vaccine dose to post-vaccine blood sampling had a median of roughly 77 days and ranged from roughly 12 to 241 days. Post-COVID blood samples were collected from convalescent patients a median of around 96 days after diagnosis, with a range of roughly 30 to 161 days. Participants got two doses of the Pfizer-BioNTech BNT162b2 vaccine (n=8) or two doses of the Moderna mRNA-1273 vaccine (n=2). The convalescent cohort comprised six males and four females, including two Hispanic individuals, seven Caucasians, two Asians and one multiracial person.

Details on this clonotype: Its target antigen remains unknown. No much larger clone exists at a distance of one base, and base qualities are not known.

Findings and caveats that apply to the study as a whole: The study included relatively few convalescent patients and did not analyze early timepoints after natural infection. Among convalescent patients, a median around 89% of the SARS-CoV-2-reactive clones seen after vaccination appeared only after vaccination, which suggests priming specific to the vaccine. In convalescent patients, nearly all vaccine-specific clones (304 of 307) were found to be mono-reactive for SARS-CoV-2 spike rather than cross-reactive with common cold coronaviruses. Although the median number of SARS-CoV-2-reactive clonotypes went up from around 19 after infection to 38 after vaccination, the increase was not significant.

This specimen's treatment or condition label, per the study, means: roughly 10-day PBMC culture with coronavirus spike peptide pools or control peptides (ViraFEST assay). The study used the ViraFEST assay, which expanded antigen-specific T cells with peptide pools and then identified expanded clonotypes by TCR sequencing. Positive SARS-CoV-2 PCR tests in the convalescent patients dated from March to December 2020, before Alpha, Beta and Delta variants emerged in the United States. Over 1.5 million PBMCs per well were cultured in IMDM with roughly 5% human AB serum and approximately 9.1 IU/ml IL-2, plus 10 ug/ml peptide pools. On days 3 and 7, half of the culture medium was replaced with fresh IL-2-containing medium. After roughly 9 days of culture, CD4+ T cells were isolated by negative selection with the EasySep CD4+ T cell isolation kit. PBMCs were separated from whole blood using Ficoll-Paque Plus gradient centrifugation and then either used fresh or cryopreserved at -140C. Each culture condition was generally run in triplicate wells.

The cysteine opens and the phenylalanine closes a CDR3 of 15 amino acids. Kept here is only the CDR3 DNA, which spans 45 bases and is read in frame from base 1. V was cut back by 5 bases and J by 9 bases, leaving a gap of 20 bases between them. Library preparation used PCR. DNA from cultured CD4+ T cells was subjected to TCR sequencing with the Oncomine TCR Beta short-read assay at the Johns Hopkins FTIC core. Genomic DNA was extracted from the cultured CD4+ T cells with the QIAamp micro DNA kit. The Oncomine TCR Beta libraries from cultured CD4+ T cells were pooled using unique dual indexes and then sequenced on an Illumina iSeq 100. For the original study's pipeline: Non-productive sequences were removed, and CDR3s not starting with C, not ending with F or W, or shorter than 7 amino acids were discarded. The MANAFEST web application identified antigen-specific clonotypes by comparing peptide-stimulated wells against reference wells and other culture wells. For a clone to be called positive, the clone needed an FDR below 0.05, an odds ratio above 5, and a productive frequency above 0.1% in at least two of three replicate wells. Clonotypes that were significantly expanded in both SARS-CoV-2 spike wells and at least one common cold coronavirus spike condition were defined as cross-reactive. Similarity between CDR3 sequences was evaluated in R version 3.6.1 using Levenshtein distances (stringdist) and unrooted phylogenetic trees (ape). TCRdb cleaned the public reads at Q25 with fastp, built clones with MiXCR and kept in-frame beta chains. For every CDR3 protein sequence, its rows merge into one entry that carries the most common genes and DNA. TCRdb, not the original authors, processed these V and J calls. The sample includes nearly 15,000 distinct CDR3 sequences, with more than 25% observed a single time. The ten biggest clones cover roughly 21% of the sample.

The source is a human donor with COVID-19. The chain uses TRBV12-3 or TRBV12-4 and TRBJ1-3; TRBD1 is perhaps the D gene, given 6 matching bases. What was sequenced was cultured CD4+ T cells from blood. The sequence in DNA is TGTGCCAGCAGTCCTACCCCGGACAGCCGAAGCACCATATATTTT. The encoded protein is CASSPTPDSRSTIYF.